A single T cell receptor beta chain is shown here with its context. The antigen remains undetermined. The time point is: week 35, safety follow-up. Vaccination used 300 ug of mutant IDH1 20-mer peptide per dose, with topical imiquimod. The sample originates from a study of a mutant IDH1 vaccine in newly diagnosed glioma. Study-level findings and limits: Immune responses arising from the vaccine appeared in about 93% of patients.

Clones were read by immunoSEQ multiplex PCR, and TCRdb kept only the in-frame ones, dropping some. The data show around 44,000 clones, with 70% to 85% seen just once and around 6.7% held by the top ten. The receptor's source is a man aged 35-49 years with glioma. The sample was PBMCs, taken from a glioma patient whose treatment included an IDH1 peptide vaccine.

The CDR3 DNA reads TGTGCCAGCAGCTTAGACAATAACTATGGCTACACCTTC. This sequence encodes CASSLDNNYGYTF. The rearrangement links TRBV7-9 to TRBJ1-2; no definite D call. This CDR3 is 13 amino acids long. V lost 1 base to trimming and J lost 1 base, with 4 bases between them. Germline V gives CDR1 SEHNR, CDR2 FQNEAQ (reference sequence).